One and the same sample provided the 20 T cell receptor beta chains below, sequenced in a study of T cell responses to AZD1222 COVID-19 vaccine. Sequencing used immunoSEQ multiplex PCR; TCRdb keeps in-frame clones, though not all of them. The table lists 120,000 or so clones, roughly 87% of them singletons. The sequencing used peripheral blood, collected on day 0 of AZD1222 vaccination. Receptors originate from an adult in good health.

This clone was seen a single time. The chain carries TRBV27 and TRBJ2-3, with D possibly being TRBD2 (7 bases). Germline CDR1 and CDR2: MNHEY and SMNVEV (reference sequence). This CDR3 has 16 residues. The V end lost 8 bases, the J end lost 2 bases, and 20 bases lay between the germline ends. This chain's CDR3 is CASEPGGGLNTDTQYF. The CDR3 DNA sequence: TGTGCCAGCGAACCGGGCGGGGGCCTAAACACAGATACGCAGTATTTT.

This clone was detected once. The chain joins TRBV5-1 to TRBJ1-4; 10 bases line up with TRBD1. This CDR3 comprises 15 residues. CDR1 and CDR2 (germline): SGHRS, YFSETQ. Trimming cost V 4 bases and J 6 bases; bases outside gene matches: 6. CDR3 nucleotides: TGCGCCAGCAGCGGGACAGGGGACGAGGATGAAAAACTGTTTTTT. The encoded protein is CASSGTGDEDEKLFF.

The chain is built from TRBV9 and TRBJ1-6; D is uncertain. The V gene's germline CDR1 is SGDLS and CDR2 YYNGEE. This CDR3 comprises 13 residues. The V end was cut by 7 bases, the J end by 6 bases, with 11 bases between. This chain's CDR3 is CASRRAGNSPLHF. CDR3 nucleotides: TGTGCCAGCCGGAGGGCTGGTAATTCACCCCTCCACTTT.

About this clone itself: At one of its ends the junction is not consistent with the germline gene, which may arise from a read error. The rearrangement joins TRBV4-1 to TRBJ1-2; possible D gene TRBD1, 6 bases. The germline gives CDR1 MGHRA, CDR2 YSYEKL. The CDR3 contains 14 residues. CDR3 DNA sequence: TGCGCCAGCAGCCTAGGACAGTTTAACGATGGCTACACCTTC. Protein product: CASSLGQFNDGYTF.

About this clone itself: One end of the junction varies from germline; a read error may be responsible. The chain links TRBV5-5 to TRBJ1-2; no clear D gene. Germline CDR1 is SGHKS and CDR2 is YYEKEE (reference sequence). This CDR3 spans 15 amino acids. CDR3 in DNA: TGTGCCAGCATCTTGGGTGGCAACCCTAACTATGGCTACACCTTC. The encoded protein is CASILGGNPNYGYTF.

The chain joins TRBV5-1 to TRBJ2-4, with 7 bases fitting TRBD1. In germline, CDR1 is SGHRS, CDR2 YFSETQ. The V segment lost 0 bases and the J segment 8 bases; nucleotides outside the gene matches: 8. The CDR3 loop spans 15 amino acids. The chain's CDR3 is CASSLDDRVVDIQYF. The CDR3 bases are TGCGCCAGCAGCTTGGATGACAGGGTGGTTGACATTCAGTACTTC. The variable domain in full, with the rest retrieved from reference TRBV5-1 and TRBJ2-4, is KAGVTQTPRYLIKTRGQQVTLSCSPISGHRSVSWYQQTPGQGLQFLFEYFSETQRNKGNFPGRFSGRQFSNSRSEMNVSTLELGDSALYLCASSLDDRVVDIQYFGAGTRLSVL.

The J gene is TRBJ1-1, the V gene TRBV9; D unclear. The CDR3 contains 14 residues. Trimming removed 2 bases at V and 0 bases at J, with 8 bases between. Germline V gene sequence: CDR1 SGDLS, CDR2 YYNGEE. DNA for the CDR3: TGTGCCAGCAGCGTTCTACAGCTGAACACTGAAGCTTTCTTT. It translates to CASSVLQLNTEAFF.

This rearrangement joins TRBV6-1 to TRBJ1-3, with D uncertain. The V gene lost 2 bases and the J gene lost 6 bases, with 8 bases spanning the gap. The germline gives CDR1 MNHNS, CDR2 SASEGT. This CDR3 contains 13 residues. This chain's CDR3 is CASSETALNTIYF. The CDR3 nucleotides read TGTGCCAGCAGTGAAACAGCCTTAAACACCATATATTTT.

The chain couples TRBV4-1 to TRBJ2-7; no clear D gene. Trimming removed 1 base from V and 5 bases from J, with 12 bases in between. From germline, CDR1 is MGHRA and CDR2 YSYEKL. There are 14 residues in the CDR3. DNA for the CDR3: TGCGCCAGCAGCCAAGTCGACACAAAAGACGAGCAGTACTTC. Translation gives CASSQVDTKDEQYF.

The chain joins TRBV4-2 to TRBJ1-6; tentative D call: TRBD1 (5 bases). The CDR3 contains 16 residues. Germline lookup yields CDR1 LGHNA and CDR2 YNFKEQ. The V and J ends lost 0 bases and 11 bases respectively, with 17 bases between them. The CDR3 sequence: CASSQEGARGPTPLHF. The DNA for the CDR3 is TGTGCCAGCAGCCAAGAGGGCGCAAGGGGCCCCACACCCCTCCACTTT.

The chain links TRBV5-8 to TRBJ1-2; no clear D gene. The V and J ends lost 4 bases and 0 bases respectively, with 13 bases between them. Looked up from germline, CDR1 is SGHTS and CDR2 is YDEGEE. The CDR3 is made up of 15 amino acids. Here the CDR3 reads CASSLQRKANYGYTF. DNA of the CDR3: TGTGCCAGCAGCCTCCAAAGGAAAGCTAACTATGGCTACACCTTC.

This sequence joins TRBV5-4 and TRBJ1-2; no clear D. The CDR3 extends over 12 amino acids. CDR1 SGHNT and CDR2 YYREEE come from the germline V gene (reference sequence). The ends were cut back, 1 base at V and 7 bases at J, with 8 bases in the middle. The CDR3 protein is CASSLSGGGYTF. As DNA, the CDR3 is TGTGCCAGCAGCTTGTCGGGTGGTGGCTACACCTTC.

The chain employs TRBV19 and TRBJ1-2, with no clear D. The CDR3 spans 12 residues. Deletions cut 8 bases from V and 4 bases from J, with 11 bases between. Germline CDR1 and CDR2: LNHDA and SQIVND (reference sequence). CDR3 DNA sequence: TGTGCCAGTGAGGATGGCGGCTATGGCTACACCTTC. As protein: CASEDGGYGYTF.

The chain is built from TRBV24-1 and TRBJ2-1, with TRBD1 matching 12 bases. The V segment lost 3 bases and the J segment 12 bases; nucleotides outside the gene matches: 11. The V gene's germline CDR1 is KGHDR and CDR2 SFDVKD. The CDR3 consists of 16 residues. The CDR3 DNA is TGTGCCACCAGTGATAACCGGGACAGGGGGCGATATGGGCAGTTCTTC. It is translated as CATSDNRDRGRYGQFF.

The rearrangement joins TRBV9 to TRBJ2-1; D perhaps matches TRBD1 (6 bases). The CDR3 loop spans 15 amino acids. CDR1 is SGDLS, CDR2 YYNGEE, per germline. Deletions cut 0 bases from V and 3 bases from J, with 10 bases between. CDR3 sequence: CASSVGLGGYNEQFF. CDR3 in DNA: TGTGCCAGCAGCGTAGGCCTAGGGGGCTACAATGAGCAGTTCTTC.

The chain is built from TRBV28 and TRBJ1-1, with D possibly matching TRBD1 (5 bases). The ends were cut back, 3 bases at V and 0 bases at J, with 17 bases in the middle. This CDR3 contains 17 residues. Germline values: CDR1 MDHEN, CDR2 SYDVKM. The CDR3 DNA reads TGTGCCAGCAGTTTGATTGGGCAGGGTGGGCTGAACACTGAAGCTTTCTTT. Translation gives CASSLIGQGGLNTEAFF.

V and J are TRBV6-5 and TRBJ1-5, with a weak D call TRBD1 (6 bases). With 8 bases removed from V and 2 bases from J, the gap between germline ends came to 10 bases. The CDR3 runs to 13 residues. Looked up from germline, CDR1 is MNHEY and CDR2 is SVGAGI. The CDR3 DNA reads as TGTGCCAGCGAGGGGGTGGGCAATCAGCCCCAGCATTTT. This sequence encodes CASEGVGNQPQHF.

The chain combines TRBV5-8 with TRBJ1-2; no definite D call. The CDR3 consists of 14 residues. CDR1 is SGHTS and CDR2 is YDEGEE in the germline V gene. The V gene lost 5 bases and the J gene lost 1 base, with 12 bases spanning the gap. The CDR3 here is CASRPPGFNYGYTF. DNA for the CDR3: TGTGCCAGCAGGCCTCCGGGGTTTAACTATGGCTACACCTTC.

J is TRBJ2-5 and V is TRBV6-5; no clear D. CDR1 MNHEY and CDR2 SVGAGI come from the germline V gene. Deletions cut 0 bases from V and 5 bases from J, with 16 bases between. The length of the CDR3 is 16 residues. This CDR3 reads CASSYSLMPQGETQYF. Written as DNA, the CDR3 is TGTGCCAGCAGTTACTCTTTGATGCCTCAAGGGGAGACCCAGTACTTC.

This clone has a handful of counts. The chain links TRBV7-9 to TRBJ1-1; perhaps TRBD1 as D (6 bases). Trimming pared 0 bases from V and 0 bases from J, leaving 8 bases between. From germline, CDR1 is SEHNR and CDR2 FQNEAQ (reference sequence). CDR3 size: 15 residues. The CDR3 protein is CASSLAGQLNTEAFF. CDR3 sequence (DNA): TGTGCCAGCAGCTTAGCCGGACAGTTGAACACTGAAGCTTTCTTT.